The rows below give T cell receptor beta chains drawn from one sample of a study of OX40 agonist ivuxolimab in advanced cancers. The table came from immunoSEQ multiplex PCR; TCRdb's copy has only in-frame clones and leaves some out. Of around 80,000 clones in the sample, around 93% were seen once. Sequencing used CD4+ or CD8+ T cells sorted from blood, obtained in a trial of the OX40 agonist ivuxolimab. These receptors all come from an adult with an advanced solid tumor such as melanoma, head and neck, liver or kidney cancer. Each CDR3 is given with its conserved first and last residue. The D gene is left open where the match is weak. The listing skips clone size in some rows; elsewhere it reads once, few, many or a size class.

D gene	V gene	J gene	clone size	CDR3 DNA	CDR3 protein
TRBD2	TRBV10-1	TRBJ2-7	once	TGCGCCAGCGGGACTAGCGGGGGCACCGAGCAGTACTTC	CASGTSGGTEQYF
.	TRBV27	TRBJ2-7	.	TGTGCCAGCAGTTTATCCCTAGGTAACGAGCAGTACTTC	CASSLSLGNEQYF
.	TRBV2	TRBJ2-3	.	TGTGCCATCACGCCCGGGACGCCTGCCTCAAATACGCAGTATTTT	CAITPGTPASNTQYF
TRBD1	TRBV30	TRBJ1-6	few	TGTGCCTGGAGTCCCCCGGGACAGGGGAGCAATTCACCCCTCCACTTT	CAWSPPGQGSNSPLHF
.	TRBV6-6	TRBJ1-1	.	TGTGCCAGCAGTTCATTTGGCGTCTCAGATGAAGCTTTCTTT	CASSSFGVSDEAFF
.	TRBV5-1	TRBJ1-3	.	TGCGCCAGCAGCTTGGAGCTCACGGGGACTGGAAACACCATATATTTT	CASSLELTGTGNTIYF
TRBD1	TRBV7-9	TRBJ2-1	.	TGTGCCAGCAGCCCCGGGACAGGGGGCACCACTCGAAATGAGCAGTTCTTC	CASSPGTGGTTRNEQFF
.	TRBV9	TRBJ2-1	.	TGTGCCAGCAGCCGGGGCCCCGGGGGTCAGCAGTTCTTC	CASSRGPGGQQFF
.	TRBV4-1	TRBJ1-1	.	TGCGCCAGCAGCCAAGATGAGGGGTTGGGGAACACTGAAGCTTTCTTT	CASSQDEGLGNTEAFF
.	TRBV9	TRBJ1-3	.	TGTGCCAGCAGCGTAGAGGGGAGGGAGGGTTCTGGAAACACCATATATTTT	CASSVEGREGSGNTIYF
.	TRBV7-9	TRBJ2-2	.	TGTGCCAGCAGCTTAGTAATGGGGACCGGGGAGCTGTTTTTT	CASSLVMGTGELFF
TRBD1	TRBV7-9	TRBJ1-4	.	TGTGCCAGCAGCCCACGGGGGACAGGGCAAACTAATGAAAAACTGTTTTTT	CASSPRGTGQTNEKLFF
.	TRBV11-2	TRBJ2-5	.	TGTGCCAGCAGCTTAGTTGCCGGCTGGGAGACCCAGTACTTC	CASSLVAGWETQYF
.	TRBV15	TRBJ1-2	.	TGTGCCACCAGCAGAACAGAAGGCTATGGCTACACCTTC	CATSRTEGYGYTF
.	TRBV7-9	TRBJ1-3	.	TGTGCCAGCAGAGAAACCCCAGGTAACGTATCTGGAAACACCATATATTTT	CASRETPGNVSGNTIYF
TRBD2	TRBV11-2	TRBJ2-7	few	TGTGCCAGCAGCTTAATAGCGGGGAGCTACGGGCAGTACTTC	CASSLIAGSYGQYF
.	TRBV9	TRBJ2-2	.	TGTGCCAGCAGCCCTCAAGGGACCGGGGAGCTGTTTTTT	CASSPQGTGELFF
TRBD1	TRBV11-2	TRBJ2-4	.	TGTGCCAGCAGCCTAAACAGGGGAGCGGAGCAAAACATTCAGTACTTC	CASSLNRGAEQNIQYF
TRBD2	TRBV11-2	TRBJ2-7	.	TGTGCCAGCAGCCTACTAGCGGGGGGACTTTCATACGAGCAGTACTTC	CASSLLAGGLSYEQYF
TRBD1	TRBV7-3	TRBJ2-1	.	TGTGCCAGCAGCCCCGGGACAGGCTACAATGAGCAGTTCTTC	CASSPGTGYNEQFF
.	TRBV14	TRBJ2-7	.	TGTGCCAGCAGCCCCCCAATGGGGATGGGGGAGCAGTACTTC	CASSPPMGMGEQYF
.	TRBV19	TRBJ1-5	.	TGTGCCAGTACCTACAGACAGGAGTATAGCAATCAGCCCCAGCATTTT	CASTYRQEYSNQPQHF
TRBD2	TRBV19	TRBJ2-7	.	TGTGCCAGTAGTCCGGCTAGCGGCTCCTACGAGCAGTACTTC	CASSPASGSYEQYF
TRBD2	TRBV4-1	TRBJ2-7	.	TGCGCCAGCAGGGCCGCGGGGGACGAGCAGTACTTC	CASRAAGDEQYF
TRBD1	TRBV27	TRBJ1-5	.	TGTGCCAGCAGCTTACACCCGGGACAGGGGGAAGTTCTACCCCAGCATTTT	CASSLHPGQGEVLPQHF
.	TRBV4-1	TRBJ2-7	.	TGCGCCAGCAGCCCCGGAAGTTCCTACGAGCAGTACTTC	CASSPGSSYEQYF
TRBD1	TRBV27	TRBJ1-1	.	TGTGCCAGCAGTTTCTCAACAGGGGAGGTTCTGAACACTGAAGCTTTCTTT	CASSFSTGEVLNTEAFF
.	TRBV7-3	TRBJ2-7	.	TGTGCCAGCAGCTTATTGCGCAGGGGAACGGGCGAGCAGTACTTC	CASSLLRRGTGEQYF
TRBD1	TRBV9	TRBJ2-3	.	TGTGCCAGCAGCGAGGGGGCTGCAGCAGATACGCAGTATTTT	CASSEGAAADTQYF
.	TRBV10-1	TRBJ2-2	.	TGCGCCAGCAGTGAGGGCCCAGGAGGGACCGGGGAGCTGTTTTTT	CASSEGPGGTGELFF
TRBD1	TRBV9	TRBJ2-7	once	TGTGCCAGCAGCCCCGGACAGGGACCCGAGCAGTACTTC	CASSPGQGPEQYF
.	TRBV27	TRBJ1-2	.	TGTGCCAGCAGTTTGGCTGGGTGGGGGTATGGCTACACCTTC	CASSLAGWGYGYTF
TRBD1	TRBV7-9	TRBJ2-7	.	TGTGCCAGCAGCGCACGGGACAGGGGGCAGTACGAGCAGTACTTC	CASSARDRGQYEQYF
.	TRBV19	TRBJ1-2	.	TGTGCCAGTAGTATACTGCAGGAGTTTAACTATGGCTACACCTTC	CASSILQEFNYGYTF
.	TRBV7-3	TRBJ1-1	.	TGTGCCAGCAGCTTGACCAGGGGATCAAGGACTGAAGCTTTCTTT	CASSLTRGSRTEAFF
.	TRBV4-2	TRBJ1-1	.	TGTGCCAGCAGCCCCGCGGGGCGAGGGGCCGACACTGAAGCTTTCTTT	CASSPAGRGADTEAFF
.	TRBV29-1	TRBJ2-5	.	TGCAGCGTTTCTGAGAAGATGGAGTACTTC	CSVSEKMEYF
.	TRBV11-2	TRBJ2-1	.	TGTGCCAGCAGCCTCAGACAGGATAAGCAGTTCTTC	CASSLRQDKQFF
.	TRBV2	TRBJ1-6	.	TGTGCCAGCAGTGATGACACTAGGAGCTCCTATAATTCACCCCTCCACTTT	CASSDDTRSSYNSPLHF
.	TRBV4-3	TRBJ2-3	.	TGCGCCAGCAGCCAAGATGGAGTAGCCGCGCCTGAGGGCACAGATACGCAGTATTTT	CASSQDGVAAPEGTDTQYF
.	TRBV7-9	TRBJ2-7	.	TGTGCCAGCAGCCACATCCATCCGGACGAACTGACCTACGAGCAGTACTTC	CASSHIHPDELTYEQYF
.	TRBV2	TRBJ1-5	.	TGTGCCAGCAGCCCCGCAGGGCGGGGATTAGACGATCAGCCCCAGCATTTT	CASSPAGRGLDDQPQHF
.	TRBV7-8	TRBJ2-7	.	TGTGCCAGCACCTCCGAAGGGGTCGAGCAGTACTTC	CASTSEGVEQYF
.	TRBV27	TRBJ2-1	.	TGTGCCAGCAGTTTATCCGGCCTACCTAGCAATGAGCAGTTCTTC	CASSLSGLPSNEQFF
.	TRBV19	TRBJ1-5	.	TGTGCCAGTAGTATACAGGGGCGTCAGCCCCAGCATTTT	CASSIQGRQPQHF
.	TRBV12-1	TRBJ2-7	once	TGTGCCAGCAGCTTTGTGGGGACGGGAGGGGACGAGCAGTACTTC	CASSFVGTGGDEQYF
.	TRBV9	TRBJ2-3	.	TGTGCCAGCAGCACGGCCCCAGATACGCAGTATTTT	CASSTAPDTQYF
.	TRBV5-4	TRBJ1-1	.	TGTGCCAGCAGCTCAAGCGCGGGGGTGGGCACTGAAGCTTTCTTT	CASSSSAGVGTEAFF
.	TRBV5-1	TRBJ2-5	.	TGCGCCAGCAGCTTGCTCCAGGGTATAGTAAAGACCCAGTACTTC	CASSLLQGIVKTQYF
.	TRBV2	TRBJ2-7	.	TGTGCCAGCAATAAACCGGGGGCCTACGAGCAGTACTTC	CASNKPGAYEQYF
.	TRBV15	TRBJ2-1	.	TGTGCCACCAGCAGACGTCTGGCCTACAATGAGCAGTTCTTC	CATSRRLAYNEQFF
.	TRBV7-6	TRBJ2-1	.	TGTGCCAGCAGCCCCGACAGGTACAATGAGCAGTTCTTC	CASSPDRYNEQFF
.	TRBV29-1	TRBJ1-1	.	TGCAGCGTACCACGCCCCGGACGGATTTACACTGAAGCTTTCTTT	CSVPRPGRIYTEAFF
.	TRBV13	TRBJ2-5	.	TGTGCCAGCAGCCCCCGGACCCAAGAGACCCAGTACTTC	CASSPRTQETQYF